This T cell receptor (beta chain) was sequenced for a study of shared clonotypes between healthy human individuals (dated by TCRdb to 2020 to 2022). A note on the overall study: The cohort included a few men and a couple of women between 18 and 49 years of age. For each donor, CD4 naive and CD4 memory were each run on three plates, CD8 naive on two plates, and CD8 memory on one plate. To estimate repertoire size and how much clonotypes are shared between individuals, the study performed deep sequencing of blood TCR repertoires from five healthy adults. Each donor's leukapheresis produced roughly between about 0.9 and 9.5 billion PBMCs. Different laboratories and diverse techniques were used to prepare libraries and sequence TCR repertoires, to increase sequencing depth and limit assay-specific biases. Study-wide conclusions, independent of this receptor: Estimated clonotype richness was generally larger for naive than for memory subsets. Pairwise subsampling led to the expectation that sequencing depth would affect the degree of clonotype sharing among donors. Compared with non-shared clonotypes, the clonotypes found in all four sorted-subset donors had higher generation probabilities. Sampling was restricted to blood, and TCR repertoires in tissues likely differ from the TCR repertoires found in blood. Roughly 5.2% of naive CD4, around 3.5% of naive CD8, roughly 2.5% of memory CD4, and 0.4% of memory CD8 clonotypes were shared across a few donors. Incomplete sequencing was indicated by rarefaction of sorted-subset datasets, despite the large sequencing depth. The genetic and exposure-history diversity represented was limited by the small number of donors.

TCR CDR3 regions were amplified from genomic DNA by multiplex PCR using the deep immunoSEQ assay. Extracted genomic DNA from each cell subset was distributed evenly across all wells of several immunoSEQ 96-well plates, and each plate was treated as a replicate. For sorted subsets, each replicate PCR was loaded with around 220 ng genomic DNA, equivalent to approximately 27,000 T cell genomes. Purified libraries were quantified with a Qubit 3.0 fluorometer, sized on a Bioanalyzer 2100, and re-quantified with the KAPA Library Quantification kit. Each immunoSEQ 96-well plate was sequenced on its own single-read 150-cycle Illumina NextSeq 550 flow cell. The paper's data handling went like this. Because only junctional sequences without quality scores were contained in the immunoSEQ output, filtering matching that applied to full-length reads could not be performed. Sequences were annotated with PyIR, a Python wrapper for IgBLAST v1.9, and V/J genes and CDR3 were assigned using IMGT germline references. Reads were filtered out if the reads had weak V/J assignments (E-value above 1e-6), no CDR3, stop codons, out-of-frame junctions, or ambiguous translated residues. V3J clonotypes were defined as sequences sharing the same inferred V gene, J gene, and CDR3 amino acid sequence. To compute the percentage overlap between repertoires, the number of shared unique clonotypes was divided by the size of the smaller repertoire. Three approaches were used to assess repertoire richness: RTK rarefaction, the Chao1 estimator, and Recon v2.1 estimates of unobserved clonotypes. For all TCRbeta clonotypes obtained by the gDNA method from a handful of donors, generation probabilities were computed with OLGA. What TCRdb holds here is the immuneACCESS table cut down to in-frame rearrangements. Part of the clones is not present; checked against another copy, under half of the missing clones reflect an unresolved V gene, and the others are unexplained. V and J calls and clone size follow that table, whereas D and trimming were derived from the DNA. Within this sample are approximately 2,300,000 clones, with around 93% of them counted one time only. The ten largest account for 0.37% of the sample.

The donors were healthy, HIV-negative adults with no recently reported acute infections or vaccinations. All donors were Caucasian adults living in Nashville, Tennessee, USA. CD4+ T cells were enriched by magnetic negative selection, after which naive cells were positively selected on CD45RA and the negative fraction was taken as the memory subset. Blood was obtained by leukapheresis, after which PBMCs were separated by Ficoll-Histopaque density gradient centrifugation and cryopreserved in liquid nitrogen vapor phase. Analytical flow cytometry was used to check the purity and quantity of every magnetically sorted T cell population. Genomic DNA was isolated from every sorted fraction and measured by UV absorbance on a Nanodrop 2000c. In regard to this clone: The clone's antigen remains unknown. No base-level quality is on record; no much larger clone is a single base apart. Other DNA sequences in the same sample also yield this CDR3.

The clonotype originates from a man between 18 and 35 years old in good health. Some clones in this sample may be carry-over from other donors' samples. Specimen: naive CD4+ T cells from PBMCs. The label giving this sample's cell subset or site can be read as: CD45RA+ positively selected.

The CDR3 reads CASSVGLANTEAFF. At the DNA level, the sequence is TGTGCCAGCAGCGTTGGATTGGCGAACACTGAAGCTTTCTTT. This receptor chain uses TRBV9 and TRBJ1-1; confidence is insufficient to name the D gene. The CDR3 runs 14 amino acids, cysteine and phenylalanine included. Of the read, only the CDR3 DNA is kept; its 42 bases are in frame from base 1. V and J are truncated by 2 bases and 1 base respectively, leaving an intervening sequence of 9 bases. The germline V gene gives CDR1 as SGDLS and CDR2 as YYNGEE. Joined to the reference TRBV9 and TRBJ1-1 proteins, this CDR3 gives the full variable domain: DSGVTQTPKHLITATGQRVTLRCSPRSGDLSVYWYQQSLDQGLQFLIQYYNGEERAKGNILERFSAQQFPDLHSELNLSSLELGDSALYFCASSVGLANTEAFFGQGTRLTVV.